Below, 21 T cell receptor beta chains from the same sample are listed, as sequenced in a study of shared clonotypes between healthy human individuals. Libraries were prepared by immunoSEQ multiplex PCR; TCRdb keeps only in-frame clonotypes and omits some of them. This table holds about 2.4 million clones, around nine tenths found once. The sequencing sample was made of naive CD4+ T cells sorted from blood. The sample's subset: CD45RA+ positively selected. The receptors shown here come from a man in his late teens or twenties in good health.

The J gene is TRBJ2-3, the V gene TRBV9; 12 bases are shared with TRBD2. Germline V gives CDR1 SGDLS, CDR2 YYNGEE. This CDR3 is built from 16 residues. V lost 6 bases to trimming and J lost 3 bases; unmatched junction nucleotides: 8. CDR3 region: CASNVLAGGPTDTQYF. CDR3 in DNA: TGTGCCAGCAACGTCCTAGCGGGGGGGCCGACAGATACGCAGTATTTT.

The chain couples TRBV5-4 to TRBJ1-2; 9 bases are a match to TRBD1. The CDR3 has 14 amino acids. The V segment lost 4 bases and the J segment 8 bases; nucleotides outside the gene matches: 9. Germline loops: CDR1 SGHNT, CDR2 YYREEE (reference sequence). CDR3 protein: CASSKTGGAEGYTF. The CDR3 coding sequence is TGTGCCAGCAGCAAAACAGGGGGCGCGGAGGGCTACACCTTC.

The gene calls are TRBV5-4 and TRBJ2-3, with D uncertain. V lost 4 bases to trimming and J lost 4 bases, with 7 bases between them. Germline lookup yields CDR1 SGHNT and CDR2 YYREEE (reference sequence). The CDR3 spans 12 residues. CDR3 residues: CASSPNADTQYF. CDR3 coding DNA: TGTGCCAGCAGCCCGAACGCAGATACGCAGTATTTT.

The gene calls are TRBV25-1 and TRBJ2-5; TRBD1 agrees at 11 bases. V was clipped by 5 bases and J by 1 base; unmatched bases: 6. This CDR3 region has 16 residues. Germline loops: CDR1 MGHDK, CDR2 SYGVNS. CDR3 sequence: CASSSGQGDGQETQYF. CDR3 coding DNA: TGTGCCAGCAGTTCGGGACAGGGGGACGGCCAAGAGACCCAGTACTTC. The complete variable domain, with remaining parts taken from reference TRBV25-1 and TRBJ2-5, reads EADIYQTPRYLVIGTGKKITLECSQTMGHDKMYWYQQDPGMELHLIHYSYGVNSTEKGDLSSESTVSRIRTEHFPLTLESARPSHTSQYLCASSSGQGDGQETQYFGPGTRLLVL.

The genes are TRBV4-2 and TRBJ2-1, with 8 positions matching TRBD2. Trimming cost V 0 bases and J 2 bases; bases outside gene matches: 12. The CDR3 runs to 19 residues. Germline V gene data show CDR1 as LGHNA and CDR2 as YNFKEQ. The CDR3 DNA reads as TGTGCCAGCAGCCAAGATCTCATCGGCGGGGGGCGAACCTACAATGAGCAGTTCTTC. It encodes CASSQDLIGGGRTYNEQFF.

The chain couples TRBV5-4 to TRBJ1-3; TRBD1 agrees at 8 bases. The CDR3 contains 14 residues. The germline CDR1 and CDR2 sequences are SGHNT and YYREEE (reference sequence). Unmatched junction bases numbered 4, after V lost 4 bases and J lost 4 bases. Here the CDR3 DNA reads TGTGCCAGCAGCACAGGGGGGTCGGGAAACACCATATATTTT. This encodes CASSTGGSGNTIYF.

This rearrangement joins TRBV29-1 to TRBJ2-2; possibly TRBD2 for D (7 bases). The CDR3 is made up of 15 amino acids. Trimming removed 5 bases at V and 0 bases at J, with 13 bases between. Germline V gene data show CDR1 as SQVTM and CDR2 as ANQGSEA. CDR3 amino acids: CSVYGGAANTGELFF. CDR3 coding DNA: TGCAGCGTTTATGGGGGGGCAGCGAACACCGGGGAGCTGTTTTTT.

The rearrangement uses TRBV4-1 and TRBJ2-3; 9 bases map to TRBD2. The junction had 2 bases not matched to a gene; V was cut back by 3 bases and J by 4 bases. Germline CDR1 and CDR2: MGHRA and YSYEKL. The CDR3 has 14 amino acids. The CDR3 DNA reads as TGCGCCAGCAGCCAGGGACTAGCCGCAGATACGCAGTATTTT. It encodes CASSQGLAADTQYF.

The gene calls are TRBV7-2 and TRBJ2-2, with 8 bases matching TRBD2. In germline, CDR1 is SGHTA, CDR2 FQGNSA. The CDR3 consists of 16 residues. After removal of 2 bases from V and 5 bases from J, the junction contained 7 bases not matched to a gene. The CDR3 here is CASSLTSGSWTGELFF. Here the CDR3 DNA reads TGTGCCAGCAGCTTAACGAGCGGGAGTTGGACCGGGGAGCTGTTTTTT. Looking up the rest from reference TRBV7-2 and TRBJ2-2 gives the full variable domain: GAGVSQSPSNKVTEKGKDVELRCDPISGHTALYWYRQSLGQGLEFLIYFQGNSAPDKSGLPSDRFSAERTGGSVSTLTIQRTQQEDSAVYLCASSLTSGSWTGELFFGEGSRLTVL.

This rearrangement joins TRBV28 to TRBJ2-7; D gene uncertain. The germline V and J ends were trimmed by 2 bases and 6 bases, with 20 bases remaining between them. In germline, CDR1 is MDHEN, CDR2 SYDVKM. The CDR3 spans 16 residues. CDR3 amino acids: CASSLVSGHSPTEQYF. CDR3 DNA: TGTGCCAGCAGTTTAGTTTCCGGCCACTCCCCGACCGAGCAGTACTTC.

The chain carries TRBV5-4 and TRBJ2-4; 8 nucleotides align to TRBD1. There are 12 residues in the CDR3. V lost 1 base and J lost 14; bases outside the gene matches: 5. The germline V gene encodes CDR1 SGHNT and CDR2 YYREEE (reference sequence). This CDR3 is CASSLLTGEEYF. The CDR3 nucleotides are TGTGCCAGCAGCTTGTTGACAGGGGAAGAGTACTTC.

The chain uses TRBV6-5 and TRBJ1-1; D is ambiguous. CDR3 size: 13 residues. Trimming cost V 6 bases and J 4 bases, with 12 bases left between them. CDR1 MNHEY and CDR2 SVGAGI come from the germline V gene. As DNA, the CDR3 is TGTGCCAGCAGCCGGTCACGCACCACTGAAGCTTTCTTT. This encodes CASSRSRTTEAFF.

CDR3 protein: CASSPILQGPGELFF. CDR3 DNA: TGTGCCAGCTCACCAATCCTTCAGGGTCCCGGGGAGCTGTTTTTT. The gene calls are TRBV18 and TRBJ2-2; weak D call: TRBD1 (5 bases). V was clipped by 2 bases and J by 6 bases, with 13 bases between them. The CDR3 totals 15 residues. Germline loops: CDR1 KGHSH, CDR2 LQKENI.

The V and J genes are TRBV5-1 and TRBJ2-1; 9 bases map to TRBD2. The CDR3 contains 21 residues. Trimming at V came to 2 bases and at J to 0 bases, leaving 18 bases not matched to a gene. CDR1 is SGHRS and CDR2 is YFSETQ in the germline V gene. Written as DNA, the CDR3 is TGCGCCAGCAGCTTACCACCCCCAGACTGGAGTAGCGGGGGCTCCTACAATGAGCAGTTCTTC. Protein sequence: CASSLPPPDWSSGGSYNEQFF.

The rearrangement uses TRBV30 and TRBJ1-6; 7 bases fit TRBD1. The CDR3 has 15 amino acids. From germline, CDR1 is GTSNPN and CDR2 SVGIG (reference sequence). J was trimmed by 4 bases and V by 2 bases; bases with no gene match: 5. CDR3 DNA sequence: TGTGCCTGGAGTTCGGGACAGTGGTATAATTCACCCCTCCACTTT. Amino acids: CAWSSGQWYNSPLHF.

CDR3 amino acids: CASDIGITGELFF. The DNA for the CDR3 is TGTGCCAGCGATATAGGGATTACCGGGGAGCTGTTTTTT. The chain is built from TRBV6-6 and TRBJ2-2; D remains ambiguous. Trimming took off 8 bases at V and 5 bases at J, with 12 bases between the two ends. CDR3 size: 13 residues. Germline values: CDR1 MNHNY, CDR2 SVGAGI (reference sequence).

This clone was seen only a few times. The chain carries TRBV2 and TRBJ1-1; D may be TRBD1 (5 bases). Trimming removed 4 bases at V and 0 bases at J, with 12 bases between. CDR1 and CDR2 (germline): SNHLY, FYNNEI. CDR3 length: 15 amino acids. CDR3 in amino acids: CASSGGLTMNTEAFF. In nucleotides, the CDR3 is TGTGCCAGCAGTGGGGGACTGACCATGAACACTGAAGCTTTCTTT. The whole variable domain, filled in from reference TRBV2 and TRBJ1-1, reads EPEVTQTPSHQVTQMGQEVILRCVPISNHLYFYWYRQILGQKVEFLVSFYNNEISEKSEIFDDQFSVERPDGSNFTLKIRSTKLEDSAMYFCASSGGLTMNTEAFFGQGTRLTVV.

This sequence joins TRBV7-9 and TRBJ2-6; 9 bases match TRBD1. Germline-derived CDR1 and CDR2 are SEHNR and FQNEAQ (reference sequence). The CDR3 is 19 residues long. Trimming cost V 5 bases and J 2 bases; bases outside gene matches: 13. CDR3 nucleotides: TGTGCCAGCAGCCCGGGGACAGGGAAAGGATTTCCTGGGGCCAACGTCCTGACTTTC. Protein: CASSPGTGKGFPGANVLTF. The complete variable domain, with remaining parts taken from reference TRBV7-9 and TRBJ2-6, reads DTGVSQNPRHKITKRGQNVTFRCDPISEHNRLYWYRQTLGQGPEFLTYFQNEAQLEKSRLLSDRFSAERPKGSFSTLEIQRTEQGDSAMYLCASSPGTGKGFPGANVLTFGAGSRLTVL.

The CDR3 DNA reads as TGTGCCAGTAGCTTCGGGACAGGGGCGAACACTGAAGCTTTCTTT. Encoded protein: CASSFGTGANTEAFF. This sequence joins TRBV19 and TRBJ1-1, with 10 bases aligning to TRBD1. V shed 6 bases, J shed 1 base, and the junction held 5 bases outside the gene matches. The CDR3 is 15 residues long. The germline CDR1 and CDR2 sequences are LNHDA and SQIVND (reference sequence).

The chain recombines TRBV19 with TRBJ1-5; D gene uncertain. The germline V gene encodes CDR1 LNHDA and CDR2 SQIVND (reference sequence). V was cut by 5 bases and J by 9 bases, with 11 bases left in between. This CDR3 has 12 residues. The CDR3 loop reads CASSGPKGPQHF. In DNA form, the CDR3 reads TGTGCCAGTAGTGGCCCGAAGGGGCCCCAGCATTTT.

The rearrangement links TRBV5-4 to TRBJ1-2, with 8 bases aligning to TRBD1. CDR1 SGHNT and CDR2 YYREEE come from the germline V gene (reference sequence). V was pared by 0 bases and J by 5 bases, with 3 bases of the junction left unmatched. The CDR3 has 14 amino acids. The CDR3 region has the DNA TGTGCCAGCAGCTTGGTGGACAGGGTATATGGCTACACCTTC. This gives the protein CASSLVDRVYGYTF. Full variable domain (outside the CDR3, taken from reference TRBV5-4 and TRBJ1-2): ETGVTQSPTHLIKTRGQQVTLRCSSQSGHNTVSWYQQALGQGPQFIFQYYREEENGRGNFPPRFSGLQFPNYSSELNVNALELDDSALYLCASSLVDRVYGYTFGSGTRLTVV.